Listed below are T cell receptor beta chains from one sample, sequenced in a study of T cells in Graves' hyperthyroidism and ophthalmopathy. TCRdb independently ran MiXCR on the multiplex PCR reads; one entry per CDR3 protein. The table includes about 840,000 distinct CDR3 sequences, more than 30% detected once. Sequenced input: blood. These receptor sequences come from a man aged 18 to 29 with Graves' hyperthyroidism. Both conserved end residues are part of each CDR3. D genes are given only for firm matches. Size is omitted from some rows. Given values are once, few, many or a class for expanded clones.

TRBV7-9	TRBJ1-1	NA	NA	TGTGCCAGCAGCTTTCCGCAGGGGACGGACACTGAAGCTTTCTTT	CASSFPQGTDTEAFF
TRBV2	TRBJ1-6	NA	NA	TGTGCCAGTGCCGGACAGCTTAGCAATCAGCCCCTCCACTTT	CASAGQLSNQPLHF
TRBV7-9	TRBJ1-2	NA	many	TGTGCCAGCAGCACCGGGCCCCTCATGCATGGCTACACCTTC	CASSTGPLMHGYTF
TRBV10-2	TRBJ1-6	NA	NA	TGTGCCATCAGCGGGACACCGAATTCACCCCTCCACTTT	CAISGTPNSPLHF
TRBV15	TRBJ2-7	NA	NA	TGTGCCACCAGCGGGGGAGTGGGGGCCGGTGGCTCCTACGAGCAGTACTTC	CATSGGVGAGGSYEQYF
TRBV9	TRBJ1-1	TRBD1	few	TGTGCCAGCAGCCCCAGGGGGGAGACTGAAGCTTTCTTT	CASSPRGETEAFF
TRBV12-3/TRBV12-4	TRBJ1-5	NA	many	TGTGCCAGCAGTTTGGAACGAGCTCAGCCCCAGCATTTT	CASSLERAQPQHF
TRBV7-8	TRBJ2-7	NA	many	TGTGCCAGCAGCTCCCCTGGGAACGAGCAGTACTTC	CASSSPGNEQYF
TRBV7-2	TRBJ2-5	NA	NA	TGTGCCAGCAGCCCCCAACCCGGGGGAGAGACCCAGTACTTC	CASSPQPGGETQYF
TRBV11-1	TRBJ2-7	NA	NA	TGTGCCAGCAGCTTCGTCGGGCAACGCGAGCAGTACTTC	CASSFVGQREQYF
TRBV10-2	TRBJ1-1	TRBD1	few	TGCGCCATCCAGACAGGGGATGGCACTGAAGCTTTCTTT	CAIQTGDGTEAFF
TRBV6-5	TRBJ1-1	NA	NA	TGTGCCAGCAGTTACTCGAGGAAGGGCGCTGAAGCTTTCTTT	CASSYSRKGAEAFF
TRBV15	TRBJ1-5	NA	many	TGTGCCACCAGCACAACCGGGACAATTAAGCCCCAGCATTTT	CATSTTGTIKPQHF
TRBV15	TRBJ1-5	TRBD1	many	TGTGCCACCAGCAGCGGGGACAGTAGCAATCAGCCCCAGCATTTT	CATSSGDSSNQPQHF
TRBV10-3	TRBJ1-5	TRBD1	once	TGTGCCTCACCGGGAAGGACAGGGGGCAATCAGCCCCAGCATTTT	CASPGRTGGNQPQHF
TRBV7-9	TRBJ1-5	TRBD1	NA	TGTGCCAGCAGCTCAGGGGGAAGGTATCAGCCCCAGCATTTT	CASSSGGRYQPQHF
TRBV20-1	TRBJ1-1	NA	NA	TGCAGTGCTACCCCCGCTTTCTTT	CSATPAFF
TRBV6-5	TRBJ2-2	NA	NA	TGTGCCACCCGACAGAACACCGGGGAGCTGTTTTTT	CATRQNTGELFF
TRBV13	TRBJ2-7	NA	few	TGTGCCAGCAGCTTAACGTCTCACCGCCCCTACGAGCAGTACTTC	CASSLTSHRPYEQYF
TRBV10-3	TRBJ2-7	TRBD1	NA	TGTGCCATCAGTGACCTACAGGGGGCAAAGCAGTACTTC	CAISDLQGAKQYF
TRBV7-9	TRBJ1-1	TRBD1	few	TGTGCCAGCAGTCCAGGGGGCGCGAGGACTGAAGCTTTCTTT	CASSPGGARTEAFF
TRBV2	TRBJ1-2	NA	NA	TGTGCCAGCTCCGGGACCAATGGCTACACCTTC	CASSGTNGYTF
TRBV6-5	TRBJ2-5	NA	few	TGTGCCAGCAGGGCCCCGGGCCAAGAGACCCAGTACTTC	CASRAPGQETQYF
TRBV7-9	TRBJ2-7	NA	many	TGTGCCAGCAGCTGGGAAGGCGGCGAGCAGTACTTC	CASSWEGGEQYF
TRBV5-6	TRBJ1-1	NA	NA	TGTGCCAGCAGCTTAGGTCTCCTGATGAACACTGAAGCTTTCTTT	CASSLGLLMNTEAFF
TRBV5-4	TRBJ1-1	TRBD1	once	TGTGCCAGCAGCTCCCGGGACAGGGGGGGAGCTTTCTTT	CASSSRDRGGAFF
TRBV9	TRBJ2-5	NA	NA	TGTGCCAGCAGCGGGGACGGGGTTGAGACCCAGTACTTC	CASSGDGVETQYF